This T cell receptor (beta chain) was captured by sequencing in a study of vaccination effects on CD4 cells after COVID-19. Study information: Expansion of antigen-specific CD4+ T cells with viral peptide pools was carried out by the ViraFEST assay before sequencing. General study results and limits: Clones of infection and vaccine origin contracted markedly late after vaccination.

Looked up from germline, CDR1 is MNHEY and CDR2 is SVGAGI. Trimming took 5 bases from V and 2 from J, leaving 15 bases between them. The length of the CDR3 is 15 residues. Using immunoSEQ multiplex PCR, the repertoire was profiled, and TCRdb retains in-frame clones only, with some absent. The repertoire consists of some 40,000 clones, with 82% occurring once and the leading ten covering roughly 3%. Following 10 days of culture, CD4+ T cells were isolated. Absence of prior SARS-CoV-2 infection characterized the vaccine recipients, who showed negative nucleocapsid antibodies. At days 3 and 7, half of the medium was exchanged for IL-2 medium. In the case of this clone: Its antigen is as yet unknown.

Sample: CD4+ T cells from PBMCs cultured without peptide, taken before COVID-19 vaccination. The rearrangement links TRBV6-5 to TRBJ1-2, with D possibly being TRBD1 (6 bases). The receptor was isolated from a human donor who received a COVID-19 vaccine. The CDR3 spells CASSHTGQGNYGYTF. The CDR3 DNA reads TGTGCCAGCAGTCATACAGGGCAAGGAAACTATGGCTACACCTTC.